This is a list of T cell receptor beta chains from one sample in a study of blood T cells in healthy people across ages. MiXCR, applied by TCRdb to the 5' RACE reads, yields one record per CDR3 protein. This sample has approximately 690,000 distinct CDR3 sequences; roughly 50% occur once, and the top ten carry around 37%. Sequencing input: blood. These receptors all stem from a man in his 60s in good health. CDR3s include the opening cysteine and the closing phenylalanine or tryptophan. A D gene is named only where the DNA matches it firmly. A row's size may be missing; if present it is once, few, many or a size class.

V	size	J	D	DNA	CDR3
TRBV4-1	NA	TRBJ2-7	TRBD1	TGCGCCAGCAGCCAAAGGACAGGGGGCAACGAGCAGTACTTC	CASSQRTGGNEQYF
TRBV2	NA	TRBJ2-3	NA	TGTGCCAGCAGTGAACTTGTCGGGGCAGATACGCAGTATTTT	CASSELVGADTQYF
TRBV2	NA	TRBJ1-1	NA	TGTGCCAGCAGTGGCAGCTCCCGGGGGACTGAAGCTTTCTTT	CASSGSSRGTEAFF
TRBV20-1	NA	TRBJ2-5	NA	TGCAGTGCCAAGCGGCAAGAGACCCAGTACTTC	CSAKRQETQYF
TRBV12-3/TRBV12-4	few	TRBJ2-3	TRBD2	TGTGCCAGCCTGCTAGCGGGGGGAACAGATACGCAGTATTTT	CASLLAGGTDTQYF
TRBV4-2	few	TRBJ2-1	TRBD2	TGTGCCAGCAGCCCCCAGACTAGCATCAGTGAGCAGTTCTTC	CASSPQTSISEQFF
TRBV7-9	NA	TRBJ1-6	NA	TGTGCCAGCAGCCGAAGGGCCAGGCGACCTAATTCACCCCTCCACTTT	CASSRRARRPNSPLHF
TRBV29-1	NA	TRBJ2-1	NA	TGCAGCGTTGGCGCCCGTCTAGACAATGAGCAGTTCTTC	CSVGARLDNEQFF
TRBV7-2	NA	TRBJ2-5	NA	TGTGCCAGCAGCCAGGACAGCCTATCCCAAGAGACCCAGTACTTC	CASSQDSLSQETQYF
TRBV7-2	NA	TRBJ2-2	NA	TGTGCCAGCAGCTTTGGGGGGAACACCGGGGAGCTGTTTTTT	CASSFGGNTGELFF
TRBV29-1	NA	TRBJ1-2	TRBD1	TGCAGCGTTGAGGGACAGGGGGCGGGTAGTGGCTACACCTTC	CSVEGQGAGSGYTF
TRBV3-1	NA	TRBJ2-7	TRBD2	TGTGCCAGCAGCCCAGCGGGGGACTCCTACGAGCAGTACTTC	CASSPAGDSYEQYF
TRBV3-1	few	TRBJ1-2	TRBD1	TGTGCCAGCAGCGACAGGGGGCCCGGCTATGGCTACACCTTC	CASSDRGPGYGYTF
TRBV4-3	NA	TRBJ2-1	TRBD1	TGCGCCAGCAGCCAGGATGGACAGGGGTATACTGAGCAGTTCTTC	CASSQDGQGYTEQFF
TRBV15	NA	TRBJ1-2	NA	TGTGCCACCAGCAGAGATTACCGTGGCTACACCTTC	CATSRDYRGYTF
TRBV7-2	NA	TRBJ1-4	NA	TGTGCCAGCAGCTTAGGGCGGAATAATGAAAAACTGTTTTTT	CASSLGRNNEKLFF
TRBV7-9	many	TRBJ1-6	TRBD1	TGTGCCAGCAGCCGGACAGGGCATAATTCACCCCTCCACTTT	CASSRTGHNSPLHF
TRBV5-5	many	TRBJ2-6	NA	TGTGCCAGCAGCTATACAGGTGCCTCCGGGGCCAACGTCCTGACTTTC	CASSYTGASGANVLTF
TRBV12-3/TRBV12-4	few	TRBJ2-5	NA	TGTGCCAGCAGTGCCGGATTCCAAGAGACCCAGTACTTC	CASSAGFQETQYF
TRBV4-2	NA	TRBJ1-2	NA	TGTGCCAGCAGCCAAGAGGCCCAAAGGGGGGGGTATGGCTACACCTTC	CASSQEAQRGGYGYTF